These 20 T cell receptor beta chains share one sample of origin, sequenced in a study of post-analysis software for immune sequencing data. Their recognized antigens are unknown. cDNA libraries of TCR beta carried unique molecular identifiers. TCRdb itself ran the PCR reads through MiXCR, one entry per CDR3 protein. The sample has hundreds of thousands of distinct CDR3 sequences, 25% to 30% seen once. Broader study findings: Comparison of patients with controls showed a handful of TRBV segments more frequent in patients, TRBV5-6, TRBV5-1 and TRBV20-1 among them.

Sequenced sample: blood. The receptors derive from a girl aged 10-17 years with multiple sclerosis.

The chain joins TRBV27 to TRBJ2-3; 7 nucleotides match TRBD2. Germline-derived CDR1 and CDR2 are MNHEY and SMNVEV (reference sequence). Germline trimming cut 5 bases from V and 0 bases from J; bases unmatched to any gene: 5. This CDR3 region has 15 residues. The DNA of the CDR3 is TGTGCCAGCAGTCCGACTAGCCTGAGCACAGATACGCAGTATTTT. Translation gives CASSPTSLSTDTQYF.

This clonotype has more than one count but fewer than ten. CDR3: CASIGTDYGYTF. The CDR3 coding sequence is TGTGCCAGCATCGGGACGGACTATGGCTACACCTTC. The gene calls are TRBV6-5 and TRBJ1-2; D may be TRBD1 (5 bases). The CDR3 sequence is 12 residues long. Per the germline V gene, CDR1 is MNHEY and CDR2 is SVGAGI. The V end lost 7 bases, the J end lost 3 bases, and 9 bases lay between the germline ends.

This clonotype was detected only a few times. The genes are TRBV5-1 and TRBJ1-2; no clear D gene. Germline V gene lookup returns CDR1 SGHRS and CDR2 YFSETQ. The CDR3 runs to 13 residues. V lost 7 bases and J lost 0, with 10 bases in between. CDR3 amino acids: CASGDTSNYGYTF. The CDR3, as DNA: TGCGCCAGCGGCGACACCTCTAACTATGGCTACACCTTC. Drawing the rest from reference TRBV5-1 and TRBJ1-2, the complete variable domain is KAGVTQTPRYLIKTRGQQVTLSCSPISGHRSVSWYQQTPGQGLQFLFEYFSETQRNKGNFPGRFSGRQFSNSRSEMNVSTLELGDSALYLCASGDTSNYGYTFGSGTRLTVV.

The chain joins TRBV6-4 to TRBJ1-2, with D hard to call. The length of the CDR3 is 13 residues. The V gene lost 5 bases and the J gene lost 8 bases, with 15 bases spanning the gap. In germline, CDR1 is MRHNA, CDR2 SNTAGT. CDR3 coding DNA: TGTGCCAGCAGTTACCCGGCCGCGAGCGGCTACACCTTC. Translating it yields CASSYPAASGYTF.

As to this clonotype: At one of its ends the junction is not consistent with the germline gene, which may arise from a read error. The CDR3 region has the DNA TGTGTCAGCAGTGAAGCCGGGGGGGGGATTTTCTCTGGGGCCAACGTCCTGACTTTC. Translated, it gives CVSSEAGGGIFSGANVLTF. The chain has TRBV6-1 and TRBJ2-6; 8 nucleotides align to TRBD2. The CDR3 has 19 amino acids. Germline V gene lookup returns CDR1 MNHNS and CDR2 SASEGT.

Regarding this clonotype: A read error may explain this, as a much larger clone is one base away. The chain combines TRBV4-1 with TRBJ2-7; D is perhaps TRBD1 (6 bases). The tail of the sequence fits TRBJ2-5 better, so the J call may be wrong. Per germline, CDR1 MGHRA and CDR2 YSYEKL. CDR3 length: 16 amino acids. CDR3 sequence reads: CASSLTGLGQLKTQYF. The CDR3, as DNA: TGCGCCAGCAGCCTCACCGGACTCGGACAGTTAAAGACCCAGTACTTC.

This clonotype was observed a single time. This sequence may be a read error, since a much larger clone differs from it by one base. The chain combines TRBV7-2 with TRBJ2-7; D is perhaps TRBD1 (6 bases). V was pared by 1 base and J by 6 bases, with 13 bases between. There are 14 residues in the CDR3. CDR1 and CDR2 from the germline V gene are SGHTA and FQGNSA. DNA of the CDR3: TGTGCCAGCAGCTTAGTGAGACAGGCAGGCGAGCAGTACTTC. It codes for CASSLVRQAGEQYF.

The chain couples TRBV7-9 to TRBJ1-5; the D gene is possibly TRBD1 (6 bases). CDR1 is SEHNR and CDR2 is FQNEAQ in the germline V gene (reference sequence). The V end was cut by 1 base, the J end by 6 bases, with 10 bases between. The CDR3 runs to 14 residues. In DNA, the CDR3 is TGTGCCAGCAGCTTAGACATACAGGGTCAGCCCCAGCATTTT. Protein: CASSLDIQGQPQHF. Full variable domain (rest looked up from reference TRBV7-9 and TRBJ1-5): DTGVSQNPRHKITKRGQNVTFRCDPISEHNRLYWYRQTLGQGPEFLTYFQNEAQLEKSRLLSDRFSAERPKGSFSTLEIQRTEQGDSAMYLCASSLDIQGQPQHFGDGTRLSIL.

This clonotype has only a few counts. This chain uses TRBV12-3 or TRBV12-4 with TRBJ1-1, with unresolved D. With 6 bases removed from V and 8 bases from J, the gap between germline ends came to 7 bases. The CDR3 extends over 10 amino acids. The CDR3 region is CASSLVEAFF. As DNA, the CDR3 is TGTGCCAGCAGCCTAGTAGAAGCTTTCTTT.

The genes are TRBV6-2 or TRBV6-3 and TRBJ2-7; TRBD1 is a possible D gene (5 bases). The CDR3 contains 16 residues. Germline-derived CDR1 and CDR2 are MNHEY and SVGEGT. Trimming stripped 6 bases from V and 2 bases from J, with 20 bases between. CDR3 DNA: TGTGCCAGCAGAGAACAACCCTTAGACAGAACCTACGAGCAGTACTTC. As protein: CASREQPLDRTYEQYF.

This clonotype came up many times. The chain uses TRBV5-1 and TRBJ2-7, with D possibly being TRBD2 (7 bases). This CDR3 has 16 amino acids. Trimming removed 4 bases from V and 6 bases from J, with 23 bases in between. The germline V gene encodes CDR1 SGHRS and CDR2 YFSETQ. In nucleotides, the CDR3 is TGCGCCAGCAGCGACCCCGGGGGGCCTATTCCCGGCGAGCAGTACTTC. Amino acid sequence: CASSDPGGPIPGEQYF.

J is TRBJ1-4 and V is TRBV20-1; maybe TRBD1 (5 bases). The V end was cut by 3 bases, the J end by 6 bases, with 20 bases between. The germline V gene has CDR1 DFQATT and CDR2 SNEGSKA (reference sequence). The CDR3 loop spans 16 amino acids. The CDR3, as DNA: TGCAGTGCTAGGGGATGGGGGGGTTCTGTGCATGAAAAACTGTTTTTT. It yields the protein CSARGWGGSVHEKLFF.

This clonotype was seen at least ten times. V usage is TRBV9 and J usage is TRBJ1-4; 7 bases are shared with TRBD1. V lost 3 bases, J lost 6 bases, and 5 bases stayed unmatched. The CDR3 has 14 amino acids. CDR1 is SGDLS, CDR2 YYNGEE, per germline. As DNA, the CDR3 is TGTGCCAGCAGCGCACAGGGGCGGGATGAAAAACTGTTTTTT. Its translation: CASSAQGRDEKLFF.

This clonotype was seen a few times. The rearrangement joins TRBV5-1 to TRBJ2-1, with TRBD2 matching 8 bases. The ends lost 4 bases at V and 7 bases at J; junction bases unmatched: 10. Germline V lookup: CDR1 SGHRS, CDR2 YFSETQ. The CDR3 is 15 amino acids. The CDR3 loop reads CASSPTGGVPNEQFF. The DNA for the CDR3 is TGCGCCAGCAGCCCAACGGGGGGGGTCCCTAATGAGCAGTTCTTC.

The J gene is TRBJ2-1, the V gene TRBV9; 8 bases map to TRBD1. Looked up from germline, CDR1 is SGDLS and CDR2 is YYNGEE. The CDR3 contains 17 residues. With V trimmed by 3 bases and J by 1 base, 9 bases remained unmatched. This CDR3 is CASSGKQGVSSYNEQFF. The CDR3 DNA sequence: TGTGCCAGCAGCGGCAAACAGGGGGTCTCTTCCTACAATGAGCAGTTCTTC.

This rearrangement joins TRBV29-1 to TRBJ1-1; no clear D gene. The germline V and J ends were trimmed by 7 bases and 5 bases, with 20 bases remaining between them. The CDR3 runs 14 residues. Germline V gene sequence: CDR1 SQVTM, CDR2 ANQGSEA. CDR3 coding DNA: TGCAGCGCCGGTAGATTGGAGGCGAGGACTGAAGCTTTCTTT. It codes for CSAGRLEARTEAFF.

This sequence joins TRBV2 and TRBJ2-2; D is uncertain. CDR3 length: 12 residues. Germline V gives CDR1 SNHLY, CDR2 FYNNEI. Trimming cost V 7 bases and J 3 bases, with 6 bases left between them. CDR3 nucleotides: TGTGCCAGCATTGAGTACACCGGGGAGCTGTTTTTT. This codes for CASIEYTGELFF.

In this sample, this clonotype turned up a few times. The V and J genes are TRBV7-2 and TRBJ2-1; D assignment may be TRBD1 or TRBD2 (5 bases each). Trimming left V 1 base short and J 6 bases short, with 13 bases between. This CDR3 has 15 residues. CDR1 and CDR2 from the germline V gene are SGHTA and FQGNSA. The CDR3 sequence is CASSLEGTTINEQFF. The CDR3 DNA reads TGTGCCAGCAGCTTAGAGGGGACGACCATCAATGAGCAGTTCTTC. The complete variable domain, with remaining parts taken from reference TRBV7-2 and TRBJ2-1, reads GAGVSQSPSNKVTEKGKDVELRCDPISGHTALYWYRQSLGQGLEFLIYFQGNSAPDKSGLPSDRFSAERTGGSVSTLTIQRTQQEDSAVYLCASSLEGTTINEQFFGPGTRLTVL.

The V gene is TRBV20-1, the J gene TRBJ2-1; weak D call: TRBD2 (5 bases). The CDR3 totals 16 residues. CDR1 and CDR2 (germline): DFQATT, SNEGSKA (reference sequence). The V gene lost 5 bases and the J gene lost 5 bases, with 22 bases spanning the gap. The CDR3 region is CSAFSGGRGDNNEQFF. In nucleotides, the CDR3 is TGCAGTGCTTTCTCCGGCGGCCGGGGAGATAACAATGAGCAGTTCTTC.

Only a few counts were recorded for this clonotype. The V and J genes are TRBV9 and TRBJ2-7; D ambiguous. The CDR3 has 13 residues. V was trimmed by 4 bases and J by 1 base, leaving 9 bases between them. Per the germline V gene, CDR1 is SGDLS and CDR2 is YYNGEE. The CDR3 reads CASSPRYSYEQYF. For the CDR3, the DNA is TGTGCCAGCAGCCCCCGATATTCCTACGAGCAGTACTTC. Supplemented by reference TRBV9 and TRBJ2-7, the full variable domain reads DSGVTQTPKHLITATGQRVTLRCSPRSGDLSVYWYQQSLDQGLQFLIQYYNGEERAKGNILERFSAQQFPDLHSELNLSSLELGDSALYFCASSPRYSYEQYFGPGTRLTVT.